The 15 T cell receptor beta chains presented below share a single source sample, sequenced in a study of T-cell reconstitution after alpha-beta-depleted transplantation in children. Unique molecular identifiers were incorporated into the prepared TCRbeta library. TCRdb processed the PCR reads anew with MiXCR; each CDR3 protein has one entry. This sample has about 140,000 distinct CDR3 sequences; roughly 8.8% occur once, and the top ten carry around a sixth. The sample consisted of PBMCs, mostly from graft donor cells, taken 180 days after TCRalphabeta/CD19-depleted stem cell transplant. Receptors originate from a female patient aged 2 to 10 who had a stem cell transplant for congenital amegakaryocytic thrombocytopenia, so the T cells may come from the graft donor.

The chain is built from TRBV4-1 and TRBJ1-1; 11 bases are a match to TRBD1. The junction had 10 bases not matched to a gene; V was cut back by 1 base and J by 3 bases. The germline CDR1 and CDR2 sequences are MGHRA and YSYEKL. This CDR3 contains 18 residues. CDR3 sequence reads: CASSQGLFGQGADTEAFF. The CDR3 DNA sequence: TGCGCCAGCAGCCAAGGCTTATTTGGACAGGGGGCCGACACTGAAGCTTTCTTT.

There are a few counts of this clonotype. This chain uses TRBV5-1 with TRBJ2-1; weak D call: TRBD2 (5 bases). Trimming took 7 bases from V and 6 from J, leaving 17 bases between them. This CDR3 spans 14 amino acids. Germline loops: CDR1 SGHRS, CDR2 YFSETQ. In DNA form, the CDR3 reads TGCGCCAGCGGGGAGTTAGTCGCGGGCAATGAGCAGTTCTTC. This translates into CASGELVAGNEQFF.

This clonotype has ten or more counts. The chain joins TRBV3-1 to TRBJ2-3; D not resolved. From germline, CDR1 is LGHDT and CDR2 YNNKEL (reference sequence). Trimming stripped 4 bases from V and 5 bases from J, with 10 bases between. The CDR3 runs 13 residues. For the CDR3, the DNA is TGTGCCAGCAGCCTATCCGCTGGAGATACGCAGTATTTT. Translated: CASSLSAGDTQYF.

This clonotype was seen at least ten times. The rearrangement links TRBV12-3 or TRBV12-4 to TRBJ2-3, with 7 bases identical to TRBD1. This CDR3 has 13 residues. The V and J ends lost 2 bases and 4 bases, in that order; junction bases with no gene match: 0. The CDR3 loop is CASSLTGADTQYF. The CDR3 region has the DNA TGTGCCAGCAGTTTAACAGGGGCAGATACGCAGTATTTT.

This clonotype was found many times. The chain uses TRBV4-3 and TRBJ2-2, with a possible D match to TRBD2 (5 bases). The V gene's germline CDR1 is LGHNA and CDR2 YSLEER. The ends were cut back, 4 bases at V and 0 bases at J, with 21 bases in the middle. This CDR3 is 19 amino acids long. CDR3 sequence (DNA): TGCGCCAGCAGCCTAGCAATTGAATTCGGGAAATCGAACACCGGGGAGCTGTTTTTT. Its translation: CASSLAIEFGKSNTGELFF.

In this sample, this clonotype turned up many times. This chain connects TRBV5-1 to TRBJ1-4; D uncertain. Trimming took off 7 bases at V and 0 bases at J, with 10 bases between the two ends. The germline V gene encodes CDR1 SGHRS and CDR2 YFSETQ. The CDR3 is 14 residues long. CDR3 sequence (DNA): TGCGCCAGCGGAGGAGGCGCAACTAATGAAAAACTGTTTTTT. As protein: CASGGGATNEKLFF.

The table lists this clonotype with a few counts. The genes are TRBV24-1 and TRBJ1-5, with unresolved D. V was shortened by 2 bases and J by 4 bases, with 5 bases between the two germline ends. The germline V gene encodes CDR1 KGHDR and CDR2 SFDVKD. This CDR3 is 13 amino acids long. CDR3 sequence (DNA): TGTGCCACCAGTGATTGGGAAAATCAGCCCCAGCATTTT. Amino acids: CATSDWENQPQHF.

This clonotype was recorded a few times. A much larger clone differs from this one at a single base, so this may be a read error. The chain combines TRBV5-1 with TRBJ2-1, with a weak D call TRBD1 (6 bases). The CDR3 is made up of 14 amino acids. Germline-derived CDR1 and CDR2 are SGHRS and YFSETQ. V was pared by 4 bases and J by 11 bases, with 19 bases between. The CDR3 nucleotides read TGCGCCAGCAGCCCAAGGACAGCCTCCCATCAGCAGTTCTTC. It translates to CASSPRTASHQQFF.

This clonotype was detected ten times or more. The genes are TRBV28 and TRBJ2-7, with 7 bases aligning to TRBD1. The length of the CDR3 is 13 residues. Germline V lookup: CDR1 MDHEN, CDR2 SYDVKM. Unmatched junction bases numbered 5, after V lost 2 bases and J lost 7 bases. The CDR3 region has the DNA TGTGCCAGCAGTTTAAACAGGGGCGGGGAGCAGTACTTC. Translation gives CASSLNRGGEQYF. Based on the CDR3 plus reference TRBV28 and TRBJ2-7, the full variable domain is DVKVTQSSRYLVKRTGEKVFLECVQDMDHENMFWYRQDPGLGLRLIYFSYDVKMKEKGDIPEGYSVSREKKERFSLILESASTNQTSMYLCASSLNRGGEQYFGPGTRLTVT.

CDR3 in amino acids: CSARDLAAYGYTF. For the CDR3, the DNA is TGCAGTGCTAGAGATTTGGCAGCCTATGGCTACACCTTC. The chain joins TRBV20-1 to TRBJ1-2, with D uncertain. This CDR3 region has 13 residues. V was cut by 0 bases and J by 4 bases, with 9 bases left in between. Germline V lookup: CDR1 DFQATT, CDR2 SNEGSKA (reference sequence).

This chain uses TRBV5-4 with TRBJ2-7; TRBD1 is a possible D gene (7 bases). The CDR3 consists of 15 residues. The germline CDR1 and CDR2 sequences are SGHNT and YYREEE (reference sequence). The germline V and J ends were trimmed by 4 bases and 3 bases, with 17 bases remaining between them. The chain's CDR3 is CASSQGGRRVYEQYF. The CDR3 DNA follows: TGTGCCAGCAGCCAGGGGGGAAGACGGGTCTACGAGCAGTACTTC.

Ten or more counts support this clonotype. The V and J genes are TRBV15 and TRBJ2-7; D is ambiguous. Looked up from germline, CDR1 is LNHNV and CDR2 is YYDKDF (reference sequence). The CDR3 consists of 11 residues. V was pared by 5 bases and J by 6 bases, with 8 bases between. CDR3 sequence (DNA): TGTGCCACCAGCGGATCTTTCGAGCAGTACTTC. Amino acids: CATSGSFEQYF. Variable domain in full (rest from reference TRBV15 and TRBJ2-7): DAMVIQNPRYQVTQFGKPVTLSCSQTLNHNVMYWYQQKSSQAPKLLFHYYDKDFNNEADTPDNFQSRRPNTSFCFLDIRSPGLGDTAMYLCATSGSFEQYFGPGTRLTVT.

The V and J genes are TRBV29-1 and TRBJ2-1; 7 nucleotides match TRBD1. Germline assignment: CDR1 SQVTM and CDR2 ANQGSEA. The J segment lost 7 bases and the V segment lost 1 base, leaving 1 base of the junction unmatched. CDR3 length: 12 residues. The CDR3 DNA reads TGCAGCGTTGAAGGCAGGGGGAATGAGCAGTTCTTC. This encodes CSVEGRGNEQFF.

Worth noting for this clonotype: One base away lies a much larger clone, so this may be a sequencing read error. V usage is TRBV30 and J usage is TRBJ2-4; perhaps TRBD2 as D (6 bases). CDR3 length: 17 amino acids. From germline, CDR1 is GTSNPN and CDR2 SVGIG (reference sequence). The CDR3, as DNA: TGTGCCTCGAGTGTAGGTTTGCGGGGACTAGCCAAAAACATTCAGTACTTC. This gives the protein CASSVGLRGLAKNIQYF.

This clonotype has just a few counts. This sequence joins TRBV7-9 and TRBJ2-3; TRBD2 might be the D (6 bases). V was trimmed by 7 bases and J by 3 bases, leaving 14 bases between them. CDR1 is SEHNR and CDR2 is FQNEAQ in the germline V gene (reference sequence). This CDR3 has 14 amino acids. The CDR3 region is CASKLLAGTDTQYF. In DNA, the CDR3 is TGTGCCAGCAAGCTCCTTGCGGGGACAGATACGCAGTATTTT.